The sequence of this TCR beta chain was determined in a study of T cell responses to AZD1222 COVID-19 vaccine. Of note for this clone: The antigen is not known.

The protocol was immunoSEQ multiplex PCR, while the TCRdb copy is restricted to in-frame clones and leaves out a portion. Here the sample spans over 130,000 clones, 80% to 95% being singletons. Whole-study findings and limits: Reports say nearly half of spike-specific TCRs go after unmutated variant regions. Repertoires in all cases were sampled only once the peak T cell response had passed.

V was clipped by 8 bases and J by 1 base, with 14 bases between them. Germline V CDR1 and CDR2: SQVTM, ANQGSEA. The CDR3 runs 13 residues. This specimen was peripheral blood, taken 28 days after the second AZD1222 dose. This receptor was obtained from an adult who received the AZD1222 COVID-19 vaccine. The V call is TRBV29-1, the J call TRBJ1-1; the D gene is possibly TRBD1 (5 bases). The CDR3 nucleotides are TGCAGCCCCGCGGGGGTGGGGAACACTGAAGCTTTCTTT. Its protein is CSPAGVGNTEAFF.